This T cell receptor (beta chain) was sequenced during a study of T cell changes during pregnancy in multiple sclerosis. With 5 bases removed from V and 0 bases from J, the gap between germline ends came to 16 bases. Germline CDR1 is SGHAT and CDR2 is FQDESV (reference sequence). The CDR3 spans 16 residues. Here immunoSEQ multiplex PCR was the method, and the copy in TCRdb shows in-frame clones only, minus some. Of 80,000 to 130,000 clones listed, approximately 94% were seen once; the top ten hold around 1.2%. The TCR comes from a female donor with multiple sclerosis, enrolled in a pregnancy study. V gene TRBV11-1 combines with J gene TRBJ1-1, with D unclear. Sample: peripheral blood, taken in the second trimester of pregnancy. The CDR3 DNA reads as TGTGCCAGCAGCCACACCGATTGGCAGGTGAACACTGAAGCTTTCTTT. Translation: CASSHTDWQVNTEAFF.